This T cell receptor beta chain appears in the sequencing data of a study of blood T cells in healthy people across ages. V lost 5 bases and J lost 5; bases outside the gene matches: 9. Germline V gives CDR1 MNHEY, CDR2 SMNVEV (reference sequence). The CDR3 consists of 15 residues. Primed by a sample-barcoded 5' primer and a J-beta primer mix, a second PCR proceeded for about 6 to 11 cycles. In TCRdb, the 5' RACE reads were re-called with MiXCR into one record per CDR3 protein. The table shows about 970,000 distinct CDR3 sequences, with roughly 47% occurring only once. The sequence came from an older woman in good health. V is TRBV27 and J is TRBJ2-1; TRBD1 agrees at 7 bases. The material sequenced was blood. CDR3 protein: CASSSRTGINNEQFF. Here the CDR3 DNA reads TGTGCCAGCAGTAGCCGGACAGGAATAAACAATGAGCAGTTCTTC.